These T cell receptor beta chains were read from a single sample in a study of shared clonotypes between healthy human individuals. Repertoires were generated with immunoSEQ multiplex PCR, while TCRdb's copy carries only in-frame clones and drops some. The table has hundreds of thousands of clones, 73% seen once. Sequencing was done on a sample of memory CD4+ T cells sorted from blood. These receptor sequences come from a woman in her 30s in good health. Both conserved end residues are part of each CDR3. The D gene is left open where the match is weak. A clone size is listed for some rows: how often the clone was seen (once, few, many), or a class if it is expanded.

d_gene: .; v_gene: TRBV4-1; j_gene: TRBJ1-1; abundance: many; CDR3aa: CASSQQPETEAFF
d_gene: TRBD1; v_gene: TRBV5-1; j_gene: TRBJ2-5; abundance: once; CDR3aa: CASSRQGREETQYF
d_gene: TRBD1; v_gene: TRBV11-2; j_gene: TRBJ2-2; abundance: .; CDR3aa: CASSQGQALNTGELFF
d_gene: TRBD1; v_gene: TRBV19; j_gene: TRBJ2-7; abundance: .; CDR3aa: CASSIGQGAHEQYF
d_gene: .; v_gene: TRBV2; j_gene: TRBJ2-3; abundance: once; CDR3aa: CASGIRADTQYF
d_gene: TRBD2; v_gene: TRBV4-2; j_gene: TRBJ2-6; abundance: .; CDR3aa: CASSQGTSASRPGANVLTF
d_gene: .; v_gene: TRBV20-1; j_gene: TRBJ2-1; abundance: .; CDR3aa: CSARGYEQFF
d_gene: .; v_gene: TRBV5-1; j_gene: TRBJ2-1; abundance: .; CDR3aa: CASSLSTNEGEQFF
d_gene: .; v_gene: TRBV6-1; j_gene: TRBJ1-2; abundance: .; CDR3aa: CASMLRRTDNYGYTF
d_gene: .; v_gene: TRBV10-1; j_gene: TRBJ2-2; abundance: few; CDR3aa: CASSESSLANTGELFF
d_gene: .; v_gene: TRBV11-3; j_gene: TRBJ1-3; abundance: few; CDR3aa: CASSPYISGNTIYF
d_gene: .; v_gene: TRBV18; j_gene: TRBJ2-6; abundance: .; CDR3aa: CASSPSMTSGANVLTF
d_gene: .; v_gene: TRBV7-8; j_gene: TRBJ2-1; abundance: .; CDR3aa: CASSFRNEQFF
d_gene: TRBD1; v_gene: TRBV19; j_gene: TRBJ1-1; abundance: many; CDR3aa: CASPPGTGGPLNTEAFF
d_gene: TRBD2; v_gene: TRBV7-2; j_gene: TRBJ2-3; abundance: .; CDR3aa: CASSRGLGTDTQYF
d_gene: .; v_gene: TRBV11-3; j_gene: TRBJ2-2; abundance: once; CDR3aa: CASSLGFTLDRELFF
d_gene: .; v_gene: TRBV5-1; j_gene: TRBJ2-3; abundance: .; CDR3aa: CASSLGSSANTDTQYF
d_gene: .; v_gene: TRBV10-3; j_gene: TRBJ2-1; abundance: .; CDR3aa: CAITITQGLMGFF
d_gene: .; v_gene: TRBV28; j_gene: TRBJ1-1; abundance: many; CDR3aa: CASSLTGTKNTEAFF
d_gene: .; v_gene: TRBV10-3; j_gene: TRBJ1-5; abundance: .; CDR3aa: CAISEGAARAPQHF
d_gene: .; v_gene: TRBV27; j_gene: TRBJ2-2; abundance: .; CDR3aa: CASSPLTGRRIAGELFF
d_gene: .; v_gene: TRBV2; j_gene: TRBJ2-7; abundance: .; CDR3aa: CASSRDNRGEQYF